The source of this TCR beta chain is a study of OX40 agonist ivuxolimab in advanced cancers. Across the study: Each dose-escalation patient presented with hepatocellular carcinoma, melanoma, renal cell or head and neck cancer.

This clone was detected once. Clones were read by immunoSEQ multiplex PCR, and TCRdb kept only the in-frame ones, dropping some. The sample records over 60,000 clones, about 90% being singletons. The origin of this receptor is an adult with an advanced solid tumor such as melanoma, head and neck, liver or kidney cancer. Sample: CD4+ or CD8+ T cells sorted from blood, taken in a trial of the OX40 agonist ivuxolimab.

The CDR3 region has the DNA TGTGCCAGTACCCCCACAGAGAAGAACTACGAGCAGTACTTC. As protein: CASTPTEKNYEQYF. The chain has TRBV19 and TRBJ2-7, with D unclear. Trimming took off 7 bases at V and 3 bases at J, with 16 bases between the two ends. Germline V CDR1 and CDR2: LNHDA, SQIVND (reference sequence). This CDR3 is 14 amino acids long.